Listed below are T cell receptor beta chains from one sample, sequenced in a study of blood T cell repertoires in COVID-19. Some clones are missing from TCRdb's copy, which holds only in-frame ones; the method was immunoSEQ multiplex PCR. The sample comprises 100,000 to 150,000 clones, 80% to 90% of which are singletons, and roughly 2.3% rests with the top ten. Sample: PBMCs or T cells enriched from blood (not recorded which). These receptors were taken from a man aged 40-55 years with acute COVID-19. CDR3s include the opening cysteine and the closing phenylalanine or tryptophan. A D gene is named only where the DNA matches it firmly. A row's size may be missing; if present it is once, few, many or a size class.

d_call clone_size j_call v_call cdr3_nt cdr3_aa
- few TRBJ1-1 TRBV7-2 TGTGCCAGCAGCTTCGGGAGAGGCAACACTGAAGCTTTCTTT CASSFGRGNTEAFF
TRBD1 - TRBJ1-5 TRBV28 TGTGCCAGCGGGAGTGGACAGGTCCCCCATGGCAATCAGCCCCAGCATTTT CASGSGQVPHGNQPQHF
TRBD2 - TRBJ2-3 TRBV27 TGTGCCAGCAGTTTCCTGGGACTAGCGGGAGGGCCCGCAGATACGCAGTATTTT CASSFLGLAGGPADTQYF
- - TRBJ1-5 TRBV7-8 TGTGCCAGCAGCTTAGTGGGGGCTGGGAGCAATCAGCCCCAGCATTTT CASSLVGAGSNQPQHF
- - TRBJ2-1 TRBV24-1 TGTGCCACCATATCTTCCAGCCCCAGTGCAGGCAATGAGCAGTTCTTC CATISSSPSAGNEQFF
- - TRBJ2-7 TRBV19 TGTGCCAGTAGTATGAGGGAGCCTCCTTACTCCTACGAGCAGTACTTC CASSMREPPYSYEQYF
- - TRBJ1-4 TRBV27 TGTGCCAGCAGTAAGACAGGTGTTGCAACTAATGAAAAACTGTTTTTT CASSKTGVATNEKLFF
TRBD1 - TRBJ1-3 TRBV5-4 TGTGCCAGCAGCTGGCAGGGGGACTCTGGAAACACCATATATTTT CASSWQGDSGNTIYF
- few TRBJ1-3 TRBV5-6 TGTGCCAGCAGCTTGTGGTGGGGCCTCTCTGGAAACACCATATATTTT CASSLWWGLSGNTIYF
- once TRBJ2-5 TRBV4-2 TGTGCCAGCAGCCAAGATATCCAAGAGACCCAGTACTTC CASSQDIQETQYF
TRBD1 - TRBJ2-5 TRBV24-1 TGTGCCACCAGTGACTCGACAGGGGGACAAGAGACCCAGTACTTC CATSDSTGGQETQYF
- - TRBJ2-3 TRBV2 TGTGCCAGCAGCGAAACTAGAAGCACAGATACGCAGTATTTT CASSETRSTDTQYF
- - TRBJ2-1 TRBV29-1 TGCAGCGTTTTGGGGACTGGGGTTTATAACAATGAGCAGTTCTTC CSVLGTGVYNNEQFF
- - TRBJ2-1 TRBV24-1 TGTGCCACCAGTGGAGGGAATTCGGGCAATGAGCAGTTCTTC CATSGGNSGNEQFF
TRBD1 - TRBJ2-5 TRBV27 TGTGCCAGCAGTCTTTCCGGGACAGGGGGCTGGGAGACCCAGTACTTC CASSLSGTGGWETQYF
- - TRBJ2-7 TRBV9 TGTGCCAGCAGCGTCTCGGTCAACCAGGGCCCTGGGAGGGAGCAGTACTTC CASSVSVNQGPGREQYF
- - TRBJ1-2 TRBV10-3 TGTGCCATCAGTGGGGGCCTGGATGGCTACACCTTC CAISGGLDGYTF
TRBD2 - TRBJ2-1 TRBV5-4 TGTGCCAGCAGCCGGACTAGCGGGGGGGCCGATGAGCAGTTCTTC CASSRTSGGADEQFF
TRBD1 - TRBJ2-3 TRBV7-2 TGTGCCAGCAACCCAGGAGGACAGGGCACAGATACGCAGTATTTT CASNPGGQGTDTQYF
TRBD2 - TRBJ2-2 TRBV28 TGTGCCAGCAGCCTTATGGTGGGACTAGCGGGAGCCGGGGAGCTGTTTTTT CASSLMVGLAGAGELFF
- - TRBJ1-1 TRBV30 TGTGCCTGGAGTGTACTAGTGAACACTGAAGCTTTCTTT CAWSVLVNTEAFF
- few TRBJ1-6 TRBV6-4 TGTGCCAGCAGCGACCCGGAGAAGGCGAGCTCCTATAATTCACCCCTCCACTTT CASSDPEKASSYNSPLHF
- - TRBJ2-2 TRBV5-4 TGTGCCAGCAGGGTGGGGAGACTAGATCCGAACACCGGGGAGCTGTTTTTT CASRVGRLDPNTGELFF
TRBD1 - TRBJ2-7 TRBV5-5 TGTGCCAGCAGCTTGGGGGCAAGACAGGGAGAACACGAGCAGTACTTC CASSLGARQGEHEQYF
TRBD1 - TRBJ1-2 TRBV3-1/TRBV3-2 TGTGCCAGCAGCCGGTCCCGGGACAGCTATGGCTACACCTTC CASSRSRDSYGYTF